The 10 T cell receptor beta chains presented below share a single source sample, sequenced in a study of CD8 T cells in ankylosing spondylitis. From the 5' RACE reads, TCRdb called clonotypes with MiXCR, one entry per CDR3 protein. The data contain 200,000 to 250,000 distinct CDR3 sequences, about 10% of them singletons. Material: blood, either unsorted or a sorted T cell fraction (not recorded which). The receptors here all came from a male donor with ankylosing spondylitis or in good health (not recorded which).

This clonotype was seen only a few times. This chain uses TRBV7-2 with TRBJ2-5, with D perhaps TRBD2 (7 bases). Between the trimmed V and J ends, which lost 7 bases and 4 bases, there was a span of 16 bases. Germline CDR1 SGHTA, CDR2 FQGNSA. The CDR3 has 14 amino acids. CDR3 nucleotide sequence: TGTGCCAGCAATCGGGGGGCTATCGGAGAGACCCAGTACTTC. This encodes CASNRGAIGETQYF.

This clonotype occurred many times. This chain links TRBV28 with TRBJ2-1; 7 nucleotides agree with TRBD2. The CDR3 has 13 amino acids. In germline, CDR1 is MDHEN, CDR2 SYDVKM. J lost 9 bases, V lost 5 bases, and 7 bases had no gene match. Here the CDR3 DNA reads TGTGCCAGCAGTAGTGGACTAGTCGGTGAGCAGTTCTTC. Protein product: CASSSGLVGEQFF.

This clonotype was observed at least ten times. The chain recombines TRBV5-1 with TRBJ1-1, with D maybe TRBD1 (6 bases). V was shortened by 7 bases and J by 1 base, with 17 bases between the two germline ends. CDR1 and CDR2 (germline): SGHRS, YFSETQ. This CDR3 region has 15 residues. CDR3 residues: CASSKFGGENTEAFF. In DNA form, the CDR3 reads TGCGCCAGCTCCAAGTTTGGGGGCGAGAACACTGAAGCTTTCTTT.

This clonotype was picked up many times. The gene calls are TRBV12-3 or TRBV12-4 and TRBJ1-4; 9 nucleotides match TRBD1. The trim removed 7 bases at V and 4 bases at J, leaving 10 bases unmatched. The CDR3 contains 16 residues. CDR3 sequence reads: CASTSALTGGNEKLFF. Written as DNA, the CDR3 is TGTGCCAGCACCTCGGCCCTGACAGGGGGTAATGAAAAACTGTTTTTT.

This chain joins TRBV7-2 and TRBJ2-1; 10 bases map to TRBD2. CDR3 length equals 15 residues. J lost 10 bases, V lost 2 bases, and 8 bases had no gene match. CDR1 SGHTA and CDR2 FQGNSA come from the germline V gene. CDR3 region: CASSLNSGGRREQFF. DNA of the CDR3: TGTGCCAGCAGCTTAAATAGCGGGGGGCGGAGAGAGCAGTTCTTC. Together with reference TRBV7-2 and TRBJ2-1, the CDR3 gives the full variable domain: GAGVSQSPSNKVTEKGKDVELRCDPISGHTALYWYRQSLGQGLEFLIYFQGNSAPDKSGLPSDRFSAERTGGSVSTLTIQRTQQEDSAVYLCASSLNSGGRREQFFGPGTRLTVL.

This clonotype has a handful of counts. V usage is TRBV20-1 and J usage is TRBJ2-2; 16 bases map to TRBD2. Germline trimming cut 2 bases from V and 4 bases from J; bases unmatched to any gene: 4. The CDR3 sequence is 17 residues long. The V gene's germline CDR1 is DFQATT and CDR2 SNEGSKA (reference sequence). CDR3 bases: TGCAGTGCTAGACCTGGGACTAGCGGGGGGGCCACCGGGGAGCTGTTTTTT. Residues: CSARPGTSGGATGELFF.

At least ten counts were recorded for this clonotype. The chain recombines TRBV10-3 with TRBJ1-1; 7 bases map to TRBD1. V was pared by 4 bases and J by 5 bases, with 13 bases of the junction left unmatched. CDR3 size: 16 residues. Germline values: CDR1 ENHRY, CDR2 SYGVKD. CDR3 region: CAISGDRNSRWTEAFF. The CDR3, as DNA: TGTGCCATCAGTGGGGACAGAAATTCAAGGTGGACTGAAGCTTTCTTT.

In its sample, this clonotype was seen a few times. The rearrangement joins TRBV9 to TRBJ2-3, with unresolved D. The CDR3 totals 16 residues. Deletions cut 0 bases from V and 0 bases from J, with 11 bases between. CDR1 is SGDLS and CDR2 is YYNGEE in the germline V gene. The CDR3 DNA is TGTGCCAGCAGCGTAGATGGCAGCCTTAGCACAGATACGCAGTATTTT. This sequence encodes CASSVDGSLSTDTQYF.

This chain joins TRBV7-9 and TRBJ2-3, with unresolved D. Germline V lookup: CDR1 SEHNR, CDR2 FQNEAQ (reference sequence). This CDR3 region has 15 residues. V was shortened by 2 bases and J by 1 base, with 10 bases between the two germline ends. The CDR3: CASSLSLLGTDTQYF. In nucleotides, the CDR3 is TGTGCCAGCAGCTTATCCCTTTTAGGCACAGATACGCAGTATTTT.

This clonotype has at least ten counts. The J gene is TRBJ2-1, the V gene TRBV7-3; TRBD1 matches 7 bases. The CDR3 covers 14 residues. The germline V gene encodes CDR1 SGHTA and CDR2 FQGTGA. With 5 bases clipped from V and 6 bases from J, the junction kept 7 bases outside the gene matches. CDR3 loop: CASSPTGTVNEQFF. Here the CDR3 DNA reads TGTGCCAGCAGCCCTACAGGGACAGTCAATGAGCAGTTCTTC.